Here is one T cell receptor beta chain with its context. The sample has other DNA sequences that encode this CDR3 too. This record comes from a study of T cell responses to AZD1222 COVID-19 vaccine. CDR3 length: 14 residues. Germline V gene sequence: CDR1 KGHSH, CDR2 LQKENI. The V and J ends lost 1 base and 0 bases respectively, with 6 bases between them. Here immunoSEQ multiplex PCR was the method, and the copy in TCRdb shows in-frame clones only, minus some. The table lists about 120,000 clones, around 92% of them singletons. The clonotype comes from an adult in good health. The specimen comprised peripheral blood, sampled on day 0 of AZD1222 vaccination. The chain carries TRBV18 and TRBJ1-1; D remains unclear. CDR3 protein: CASSPRTMNTEAFF. In DNA form, the CDR3 reads TGTGCCAGCTCACCACGGACTATGAACACTGAAGCTTTCTTT. The variable domain in full, with the rest retrieved from reference TRBV18 and TRBJ1-1, is NAGVMQNPRHLVRRRGQEARLRCSPMKGHSHVYWYRQLPEEGLKFMVYLQKENIIDESGMPKERFSAEFPKEGPSILRIQQVVRGDSAAYFCASSPRTMNTEAFFGQGTRLTVV.